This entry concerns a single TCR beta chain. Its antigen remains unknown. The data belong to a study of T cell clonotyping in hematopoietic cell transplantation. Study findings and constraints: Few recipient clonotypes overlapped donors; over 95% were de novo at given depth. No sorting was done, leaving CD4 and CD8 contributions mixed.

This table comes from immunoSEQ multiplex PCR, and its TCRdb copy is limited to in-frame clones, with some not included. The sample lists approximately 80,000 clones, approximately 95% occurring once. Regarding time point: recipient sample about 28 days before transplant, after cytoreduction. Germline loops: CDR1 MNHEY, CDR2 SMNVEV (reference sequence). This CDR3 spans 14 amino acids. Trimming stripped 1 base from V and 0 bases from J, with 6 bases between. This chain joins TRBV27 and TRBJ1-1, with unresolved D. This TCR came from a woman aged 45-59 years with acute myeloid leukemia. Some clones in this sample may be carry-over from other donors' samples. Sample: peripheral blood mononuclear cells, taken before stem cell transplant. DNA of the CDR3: TGTGCCAGCAGTTTATTGGGCATGAACACTGAAGCTTTCTTT. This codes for CASSLLGMNTEAFF.